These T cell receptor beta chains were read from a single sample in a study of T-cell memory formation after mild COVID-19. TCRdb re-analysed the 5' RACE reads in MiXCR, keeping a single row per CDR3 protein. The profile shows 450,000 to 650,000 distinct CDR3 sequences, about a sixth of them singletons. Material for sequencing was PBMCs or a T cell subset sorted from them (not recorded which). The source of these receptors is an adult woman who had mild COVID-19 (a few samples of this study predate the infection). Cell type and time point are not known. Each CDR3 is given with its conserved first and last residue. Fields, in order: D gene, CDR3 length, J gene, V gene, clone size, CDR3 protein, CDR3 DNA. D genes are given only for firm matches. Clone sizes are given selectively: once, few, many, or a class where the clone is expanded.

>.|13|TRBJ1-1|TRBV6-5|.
CASKDPLNTEAFF
TGTGCCAGCAAGGATCCTCTGAACACTGAAGCTTTCTTT
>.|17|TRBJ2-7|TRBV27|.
CASSFLAPSGQPYEQYF
TGTGCCAGCAGTTTTCTCGCGCCGTCTGGACAGCCCTACGAGCAGTACTTC
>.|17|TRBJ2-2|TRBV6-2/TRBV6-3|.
CASSNTFGGEDFGELFF
TGTGCCAGCAGCAATACATTTGGGGGAGAGGACTTCGGGGAGCTGTTTTTT
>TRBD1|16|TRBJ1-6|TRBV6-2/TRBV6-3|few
CASRTPYAPGGPPLHF
TGTGCCAGCAGGACACCTTACGCCCCAGGGGGACCACCCCTCCACTTT
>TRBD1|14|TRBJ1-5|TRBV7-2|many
CASSPHAGGQPQHF
TGTGCCAGCAGCCCACATGCAGGGGGGCAGCCCCAGCATTTT
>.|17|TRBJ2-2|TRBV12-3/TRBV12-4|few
CASSLGPGRVNTGELFF
TGTGCCAGCAGTTTAGGTCCCGGCAGGGTCAACACCGGGGAGCTGTTTTTT
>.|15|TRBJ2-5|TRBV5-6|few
CASSLLRQDLKTQYF
TGTGCCAGCAGCTTGCTGAGACAGGACTTGAAGACCCAGTACTTC
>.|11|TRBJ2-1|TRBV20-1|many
CSAREGREQFF
TGCAGTGCTAGAGAAGGCAGGGAGCAGTTCTTC
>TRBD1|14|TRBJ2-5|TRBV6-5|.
CASRPWDSSETQYF
TGTGCCAGCAGACCATGGGACAGCTCGGAGACCCAGTACTTC
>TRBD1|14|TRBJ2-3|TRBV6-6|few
CASSETGVRGTQYF
TGTGCCAGCAGTGAGACAGGGGTGAGGGGTACGCAGTATTTT
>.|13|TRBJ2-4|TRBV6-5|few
CASREGLHGIQYF
TGTGCCAGCAGAGAAGGCCTCCACGGCATTCAGTACTTC
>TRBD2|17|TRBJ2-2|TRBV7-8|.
CASSLGLAGKFTGELFF
TGTGCCAGCAGCTTAGGACTAGCGGGAAAATTCACCGGGGAGCTGTTTTTT
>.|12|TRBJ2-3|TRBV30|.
CAWSVLWDTQYF
TGTGCCTGGAGTGTATTGTGGGATACGCAGTATTTT
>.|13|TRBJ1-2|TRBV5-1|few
CASSKDGGDGYTF
TGCGCCAGCAGCAAGGACGGGGGTGATGGCTACACCTTC
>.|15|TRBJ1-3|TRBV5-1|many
CASSSGHVSGNTIYF
TGCGCCAGCAGCTCGGGGCATGTCTCTGGAAACACCATATATTTT
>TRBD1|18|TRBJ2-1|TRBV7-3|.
CASSLRNRGPTSYNEQFF
TGTGCCAGCAGCTTAAGAAACAGGGGGCCAACCTCCTACAATGAGCAGTTCTTC
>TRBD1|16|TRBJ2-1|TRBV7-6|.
CASSLGQGVPYNEQFF
TGTGCCAGCAGCTTGGGACAGGGGGTTCCCTACAATGAGCAGTTCTTC
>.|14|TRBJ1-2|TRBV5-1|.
CASSVSGDTYGYTF
TGCGCCAGCAGCGTGTCAGGGGATACCTATGGCTACACCTTC